The 24 T cell receptor beta chains below all came from one sample that was sequenced in a study of cytomegalovirus exposure and HLA in healthy donors. PCR amplification relied on 60 Vbeta primers (plus 13 Jbeta primers). The protocol was immunoSEQ multiplex PCR, while the TCRdb copy is restricted to in-frame clones and leaves out a portion. The table lists some 190,000 clones, roughly 80% of them singletons. Sequenced material: PBMCs. The receptors were sampled from a woman aged 18-29 years in good health and CMV-seronegative.

In this sample, this clone turned up once. The chain joins TRBV27 to TRBJ2-5, with a possible D match to TRBD2 (5 bases). Trimming removed 3 bases at V and 6 bases at J, with 11 bases between. The length of the CDR3 is 13 residues. Germline V gene sequence: CDR1 MNHEY, CDR2 SMNVEV (reference sequence). The CDR3 loop reads CASSFDYRQTQYF. CDR3 DNA: TGTGCCAGCAGTTTTGACTATAGACAGACCCAGTACTTC.

CDR3 loop: CATGGTAPSEQYF. CDR3 DNA sequence: TGTGCCACTGGAGGGACAGCCCCAAGCGAGCAGTACTTC. The genes are TRBV2 and TRBJ2-7, with D possibly matching TRBD1 (7 bases). V was cut by 10 bases and J by 6 bases, with 19 bases left in between. Looked up from germline, CDR1 is SNHLY and CDR2 is FYNNEI. The CDR3 has 13 residues.

The chain carries TRBV5-4 and TRBJ1-6, with D hard to call. V lost 4 bases to trimming and J lost 8 bases, with 16 bases between them. CDR1 SGHNT and CDR2 YYREEE come from the germline V gene (reference sequence). The CDR3 sequence is 15 residues long. In nucleotides, the CDR3 is TGTGCCAGCAGCAAGGGCGGCCCTAGCGATTCACCCCTCCACTTT. It specifies CASSKGGPSDSPLHF. Supplemented by reference TRBV5-4 and TRBJ1-6, the full variable domain reads ETGVTQSPTHLIKTRGQQVTLRCSSQSGHNTVSWYQQALGQGPQFIFQYYREEENGRGNFPPRFSGLQFPNYSSELNVNALELDDSALYLCASSKGGPSDSPLHFGNGTRLTVT.

The chain couples TRBV4-1 to TRBJ2-7; TRBD1 might be the D (5 bases). The CDR3 has 15 residues. V was shortened by 4 bases and J by 2 bases, with 15 bases between the two germline ends. Germline-derived CDR1 and CDR2 are MGHRA and YSYEKL. The CDR3 protein is CASSPTDLQTYEQYF. The CDR3 bases are TGCGCCAGCAGCCCGACAGACCTACAAACCTACGAGCAGTACTTC.

V gene TRBV10-3 combines with J gene TRBJ2-3, with 7 positions matching TRBD1. The CDR3 loop spans 16 amino acids. With 2 bases clipped from V and 4 bases from J, the junction kept 9 bases outside the gene matches. Germline lookup yields CDR1 ENHRY and CDR2 SYGVKD. CDR3 sequence (DNA): TGTGCCATCAGTGAGAAACCGGGACAGTCGCCAGATACGCAGTATTTT. Translating gives CAISEKPGQSPDTQYF.

The chain is built from TRBV15 and TRBJ2-7; 7 bases are a match to TRBD1. J lost 6 bases, V lost 1 base, and 6 bases had no gene match. The CDR3 extends over 14 amino acids. Germline values: CDR1 LNHNV, CDR2 YYDKDF (reference sequence). The CDR3, as DNA: TGTGCCACCAGCAGAGTACAGGGGCCAGGCGAGCAGTACTTC. As protein: CATSRVQGPGEQYF.

This chain uses TRBV6-5 with TRBJ1-1, with a tentative D call TRBD1 (6 bases). Germline V lookup: CDR1 MNHEY, CDR2 SVGAGI. V lost 0 bases and J lost 14, with 19 bases in between. The CDR3 is 14 residues long. The DNA for the CDR3 is TGTGCCAGCAGTTACTCGAGTGGTCCCAGGGGAAGATTCTTT. Amino acids: CASSYSSGPRGRFF.

The table lists this clone with a count of one. The V gene is TRBV6-5, the J gene TRBJ1-1, with a possible D match to TRBD1 (5 bases). The CDR3 consists of 14 residues. Per germline, CDR1 MNHEY and CDR2 SVGAGI. Trimming stripped 2 bases from V and 4 bases from J, with 11 bases between. The CDR3 DNA reads TGTGCCAGCAGTTACAGGGGCTTCGGCACTGAAGCTTTCTTT. Protein sequence: CASSYRGFGTEAFF.

The chain combines TRBV4-1 with TRBJ1-5; possibly TRBD1 for D (5 bases). Germline V gene sequence: CDR1 MGHRA, CDR2 YSYEKL. This CDR3 is built from 14 residues. V dropped 2 bases and J dropped 7 bases, with 12 bases sitting between them. CDR3 sequence: CASSQMWGEQPQHF. CDR3 nucleotides: TGCGCCAGCAGCCAAATGTGGGGGGAACAGCCCCAGCATTTT.

The rearrangement uses TRBV5-1 and TRBJ2-1, with 8 bases fitting TRBD2. The CDR3 has 15 residues. The V gene end was trimmed by 5 bases and the J gene end by 4 bases; junction bases not matched to a gene: 8. CDR1 is SGHRS, CDR2 YFSETQ, per germline. The CDR3 is CASSLSGDLYNEQFF. The CDR3 DNA is TGCGCCAGCAGTCTTAGCGGGGACCTATACAATGAGCAGTTCTTC.

The chain employs TRBV19 and TRBJ1-1; D perhaps matches TRBD1 (5 bases). The ends were cut back, 8 bases at V and 0 bases at J, with 16 bases in the middle. The CDR3 runs to 15 residues. CDR1 and CDR2 (germline): LNHDA, SQIVND (reference sequence). This CDR3 is CASAIDSLLNTEAFF. For the CDR3, the DNA is TGTGCCAGTGCCATTGACAGCCTCTTGAACACTGAAGCTTTCTTT.

The chain has TRBV4-1 and TRBJ2-7; the match to TRBD2 covers 7 bases. V lost 4 bases, J lost 3 bases, and 3 bases stayed unmatched. The germline V gene has CDR1 MGHRA and CDR2 YSYEKL. The CDR3 runs 13 residues. The CDR3 reads CASSPGGNYEQYF. The CDR3 bases are TGCGCCAGCAGCCCGGGGGGTAACTACGAGCAGTACTTC.

This chain connects TRBV5-1 to TRBJ2-1; 8 bases are a match to TRBD2. The junction had 10 bases not matched to a gene; V was cut back by 1 base and J by 7 bases. The CDR3 sequence is 16 residues long. CDR1 and CDR2 from the germline V gene are SGHRS and YFSETQ. CDR3 sequence reads: CASSLRGGRGENEQFF. The CDR3 DNA is TGCGCCAGCAGCTTGCGGGGGGGCCGTGGGGAAAATGAGCAGTTCTTC.

The chain's CDR3 is CASSLSRQGGVGNEKLFF. DNA for the CDR3: TGTGCCAGCTCACTTTCCCGACAGGGAGGAGTGGGTAATGAAAAACTGTTTTTT. V and J are TRBV18 and TRBJ1-4; 7 nucleotides match TRBD1. The length of the CDR3 is 18 residues. Germline V gives CDR1 KGHSH, CDR2 LQKENI. The trim removed 4 bases at V and 4 bases at J, leaving 15 bases unmatched.

The chain joins TRBV5-1 to TRBJ2-7; maybe TRBD1 (5 bases). Trimming removed 0 bases from V and 4 bases from J, with 14 bases in between. The V gene's germline CDR1 is SGHRS and CDR2 YFSETQ. The length of the CDR3 is 15 residues. The CDR3 here is CASSLARQGTYEQYF. CDR3 sequence (DNA): TGCGCCAGCAGCTTGGCAAGGCAGGGTACTTACGAGCAGTACTTC.

The rearrangement links TRBV5-1 to TRBJ2-5; TRBD2 aligns across 7 bases. Germline V gives CDR1 SGHRS, CDR2 YFSETQ. The trim removed 0 bases at V and 4 bases at J, leaving 9 bases unmatched. The CDR3 spans 16 residues. The DNA for the CDR3 is TGCGCCAGCAGCTTGGTGGGTCGACTAGCCGGAGAGACCCAGTACTTC. Amino acids: CASSLVGRLAGETQYF.

The chain joins TRBV6-5 to TRBJ2-1, with TRBD2 matching 11 bases. This CDR3 contains 16 residues. The germline V gene has CDR1 MNHEY and CDR2 SVGAGI. Trimming cost V 4 bases and J 5 bases; bases outside gene matches: 7. The CDR3 DNA reads as TGTGCCAGCAGTTCTTCACTAGCGGGGGTAAACAATGAGCAGTTCTTC. Its protein product is CASSSSLAGVNNEQFF.

This clone was observed once. V usage is TRBV9 and J usage is TRBJ1-6; D is perhaps TRBD1 (5 bases). Trimming took off 0 bases at V and 12 bases at J, with 7 bases between the two ends. CDR3 length: 12 amino acids. Germline CDR1 and CDR2: SGDLS and YYNGEE. The DNA of the CDR3 is TGTGCCAGCAGCGTAGACGGGGGACCCCTCCACTTT. Amino acids: CASSVDGGPLHF.

The chain combines TRBV2 with TRBJ2-1; TRBD1 is a possible D gene (7 bases). This CDR3 region has 14 residues. The V end lost 7 bases, the J end lost 6 bases, and 16 bases lay between the germline ends. Per germline, CDR1 SNHLY and CDR2 FYNNEI. CDR3 region: CASKTEGASNEQFF. For the CDR3, the DNA is TGTGCCAGCAAAACGGAGGGGGCCTCCAATGAGCAGTTCTTC.

Of note for this clone: The sample contains more than one DNA sequence encoding this CDR3. The CDR3 DNA is TGTGCCAGCAGTTACTCCCCGGGACAGGGTTACGAGCAGTACTTC. Translation: CASSYSPGQGYEQYF. The genes are TRBV6-6 and TRBJ2-7; TRBD1 matches 9 bases. The CDR3 covers 15 residues. Germline CDR1 reads MNHNY; CDR2 reads SVGAGI (reference sequence). V lost 0 bases and J lost 4; bases outside the gene matches: 4.

This clone was seen more than once but under ten times. The V gene is TRBV9, the J gene TRBJ2-7, with 7 positions matching TRBD1. The CDR3 is made up of 12 amino acids. V dropped 0 bases and J dropped 11; count of bases not matched to a gene: 5. Germline values: CDR1 SGDLS, CDR2 YYNGEE. The CDR3 is CASSVDRGKEYF. In DNA form, the CDR3 reads TGTGCCAGCAGCGTAGACAGGGGTAAGGAGTACTTC.

The chain has TRBV29-1 and TRBJ2-7, with 7 bases aligning to TRBD1. With V trimmed by 5 bases and J by 0 bases, 7 bases remained unmatched. The CDR3 loop spans 14 amino acids. Germline values: CDR1 SQVTM, CDR2 ANQGSEA. The CDR3 bases are TGCAGCGTTACCAAACGGGACAGCTCCTACGAGCAGTACTTC. This gives the protein CSVTKRDSSYEQYF.

CDR3 sequence reads: CASSLRQGLAFSGELFF. The CDR3 nucleotides are TGTGCCAGCAGCCTACGTCAGGGACTAGCGTTCTCCGGGGAGCTGTTTTTT. The chain joins TRBV9 to TRBJ2-2, with 10 bases lining up with TRBD2. Losses at the gene ends were 4 bases for V and 6 bases for J; bases not matched to a gene: 12. CDR3 length: 17 residues. Germline V CDR1 and CDR2: SGDLS, YYNGEE.

This clone was detected only once. The CDR3 here is CASSPQQDSYEQYF. The DNA for the CDR3 is TGTGCCAGCTCACCTCAACAGGACTCCTACGAGCAGTACTTC. This chain joins TRBV18 and TRBJ2-7, with D possibly matching TRBD1 (5 bases). The CDR3 is 14 residues long. Trimming took off 3 bases at V and 0 bases at J, with 9 bases between the two ends. Germline V gives CDR1 KGHSH, CDR2 LQKENI. The variable domain in full, with the rest retrieved from reference TRBV18 and TRBJ2-7, is NAGVMQNPRHLVRRRGQEARLRCSPMKGHSHVYWYRQLPEEGLKFMVYLQKENIIDESGMPKERFSAEFPKEGPSILRIQQVVRGDSAAYFCASSPQQDSYEQYFGPGTRLTVT.